The entry that follows covers one T cell receptor (beta chain) sequence. No antigen is known for it. This specimen belongs to a study of OX40 agonist ivuxolimab in advanced cancers. About the study: Patients were around 83% male with ages roughly 20 to 90, mean approximately 62.

The CDR3 is 12 residues long. Regarding the study as a whole: Among the nonresponders, some also had low normalized T-cell clonal expansion. Undetermined was the antigen specificity of the expanded peripheral T cells.

The table came from immunoSEQ multiplex PCR; TCRdb's copy has only in-frame clones and leaves some out. The table lists 50,000 to 65,000 clones, 87% of them singletons. V gene TRBV21-1 combines with J gene TRBJ1-6. TRBV21-1 represents a pseudogene. Sequences were derived from CD4+ or CD8+ T cells sorted from blood, sampled in a trial of the OX40 agonist ivuxolimab. The receptor comes from an adult with an advanced solid tumor such as melanoma, head and neck, liver or kidney cancer. The DNA for the CDR3 is TGTGCCGGAGGGGGAGTTGGTTCACCCCTCCACTTT. Translated, it gives CAGGGVGSPLHF.